The sequence of this TCR beta chain was determined in a study of T cell clonality in common variable immunodeficiency (dated by TCRdb to between 2014 and 2017). General findings and caveats noted by the study authors: The authors noted that sequencing repertoires of T cell subpopulations would be needed to clarify what caused the increased clonality in CVID. Although equal DNA input was used, an average of roughly 85,000 unique sequences per sample was obtained for controls, compared with some 34,000 for CVID samples. TCRbeta clonality was higher in CVID subjects than in healthy controls (t-test p = 0.018), and the increase was most characteristic of about a third of subjects. Fewer TCRbeta clones were shared among CVID subjects than among healthy controls (p < 0.0001). Patient heterogeneity within the CVID cohort put limits on correlating repertoire features with clinical complications. CVID TCRbeta sequences reportedly showed fewer deletions and N-nucleotide insertions and lacked highly modified clones with 13 or more V deletions.

According to the germline V gene, CDR1 reads KGHSH and CDR2 reads LQKENI. Trimming accounts for 4 bases at V and 5 bases at J, while the number of junction bases matched to no gene is 15. Taken from cysteine to phenylalanine, the CDR3 has 17 residues. The DNA has 42 bases, all within the CDR3, and is read from base 1. Standard criteria, namely reduction of serum IgG, IgA and/or IgM below the normal range together with specific antibody deficiency, were applied for the diagnosis of CVID. There were some 44 subjects in the CVID group (around 30 male and around 15 female), ranging in age from roughly 8 to 70 years, with a mean age of about 40. Both CVID patients and healthy controls were predominantly of Caucasian heritage. Replacement immunoglobulin therapy had been administered to all CVID subjects for at least one year at the time of study participation. When blood was collected, none of the CVID subjects were ill or on immunomodulatory or immunosuppressive medication. From each donor, roughly 4.5 to 8 ml of heparinized peripheral whole blood was collected. Genomic DNA from adults with common variable immune deficiency (CVID) and from healthy adult controls was used to sequence TCRbeta CDR3 repertoires. Diluted blood was density-centrifuged over Hypaque 1077 or Ficoll-Paque to isolate peripheral blood mononuclear cells. Genomic DNA was obtained from unsorted mononuclear cells using either Qiagen column purification or a centrifugation-based method.

This clone showed up many times. What antigen it recognizes has not been identified. The CDR3 goes on 3 residues after the read ends, and that part is filled in from the germline J gene. For sequencing, equivalent amounts of genomic DNA were input from CVID and control samples. For every sample, a 60 bp segment covering the rearranged TCRbeta CDR3 region was amplified and then sequenced. The immunoSEQ assay, a bias-corrected multiplex PCR combined with high-throughput sequencing, was used to amplify TCRbeta. The authors processed their data as follows. Every unique nucleotide sequence was considered a clone and was annotated with V, D and J genes, copy number and frequency. Sequences were labeled productive if in frame, and non-productive if out of frame or containing stop codons. Clonality was calculated from Shannon's entropy as previously described. The predicted amino acid sequences of productive clones were used to derive the mean CDR3 Kyte-Doolittle hydropathy. Using the R hclust function, scaled V gene usage was clustered hierarchically with Manhattan distance and complete linkage. Clone sharing by CDR3 amino acid sequence was assessed by resampling 12 repertoires per group over 100 rounds. Repertoires were searched for approximately 70 published EBV-specific and a few hundred published CMV-specific TCRbeta sequences. A couple of CVID samples yielding fewer than 10,000 sequences were excluded from analysis, leaving under 50 CVID repertoires. The clones in this table, taken by TCRdb from immuneACCESS, are in-frame only. Not every clone is retained; where verified, under half of the shortfall comes from an unresolved V gene, and the cause of the rest is unknown. That table gives V, J and clone size, and the DNA gave D and trimming. The data for this sample show approximately 30,000 clones, each detected more than once. The ten top clones hold 3% to 4.5% of the sample.

The specimen sequenced was peripheral blood mononuclear cells. This chain is built from TRBV18 and TRBJ2-5; TRBD1 fits 8 bases in the junction. The source of this sequence is a human donor with common variable immunodeficiency. CDR3 DNA, as far as it was read: TGTGCCAGCTCACTCCCGTTTGGGACAGGCCGGCGCGAGACC. It translates as CASSLPFGTGRRET. The full CDR3 protein reads CASSLPFGTGRRETQYF.